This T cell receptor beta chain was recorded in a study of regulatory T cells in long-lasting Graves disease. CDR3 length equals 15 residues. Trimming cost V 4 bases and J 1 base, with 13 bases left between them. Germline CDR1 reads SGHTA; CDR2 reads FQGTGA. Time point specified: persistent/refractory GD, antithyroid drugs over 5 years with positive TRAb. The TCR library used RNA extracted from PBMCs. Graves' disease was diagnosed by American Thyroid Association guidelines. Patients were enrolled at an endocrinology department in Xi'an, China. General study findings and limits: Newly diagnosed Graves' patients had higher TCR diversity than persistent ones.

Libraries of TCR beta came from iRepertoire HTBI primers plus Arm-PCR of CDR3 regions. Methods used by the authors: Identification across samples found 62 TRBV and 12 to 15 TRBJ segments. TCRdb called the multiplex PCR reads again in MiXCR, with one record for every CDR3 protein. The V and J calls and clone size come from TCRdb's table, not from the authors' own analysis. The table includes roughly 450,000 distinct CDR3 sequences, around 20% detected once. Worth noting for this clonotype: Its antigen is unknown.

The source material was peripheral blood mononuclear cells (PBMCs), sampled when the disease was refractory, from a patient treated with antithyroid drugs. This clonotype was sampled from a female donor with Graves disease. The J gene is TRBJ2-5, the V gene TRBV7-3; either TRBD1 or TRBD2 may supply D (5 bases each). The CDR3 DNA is TGTGCCAGCAGCTCCCTTGGGGGAACCCAAGAGACCCAGTACTTC. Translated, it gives CASSSLGGTQETQYF.